The rows below give T cell receptor beta chains drawn from one sample of a study of blood T cells in healthy people across ages. TCRdb analysed the 5' RACE reads with MiXCR anew, one entry per CDR3 protein. The sample yields about 830,000 distinct CDR3 sequences, around 62% seen once. The sequenced sample was blood. The receptors here all came from a man aged 30-40 years in good health. CDR3s include the opening cysteine and the closing phenylalanine or tryptophan.

v_gene	j_gene	CDR3aa
TRBV15	TRBJ2-3	CATRTTDTQYF
TRBV7-8	TRBJ2-7	CASNFIRSSYEQYF
TRBV5-1	TRBJ2-3	CASSLIPALSTDTQYF
TRBV4-2	TRBJ1-4	CASSQDPGLINEKLFF
TRBV4-3	TRBJ2-1	CASSPQDRPYNEQFF
TRBV12-3/TRBV12-4	TRBJ2-1	CASSLIKQGLYNEQFF
TRBV10-3	TRBJ2-1	CAISDPGQALWCEQFF
TRBV7-4	TRBJ2-5	CASSLEAGKETQYF
TRBV5-1	TRBJ2-7	CASSLSSYGQYF
TRBV20-1	TRBJ2-1	CSARLLEGGYDEQFF
TRBV29-1	TRBJ2-4	CSVEMRLAKNIQYF
TRBV12-3/TRBV12-4	TRBJ2-7	CASSDRDRAYEQYF
TRBV20-1	TRBJ2-3	CSASDSENTDTQYF
TRBV7-3	TRBJ2-1	CASSFRQGTNNEQFF
TRBV6-2/TRBV6-3	TRBJ2-2	CASSDVTGELFF
TRBV29-1	TRBJ2-7	CSVADWGSSSYEQYF
TRBV20-1	TRBJ1-3	CSASGTAGNTIYF
TRBV7-9	TRBJ2-1	CASSRSGGIYNEQFF
TRBV7-2	TRBJ1-6	CASSLSRQRLHF
TRBV4-3	TRBJ2-7	CASSLLVGESSYEQYF
TRBV29-1	TRBJ1-1	CSVEGAHTEAFF
TRBV6-5	TRBJ1-2	CASSGPHGYTF
TRBV12-3/TRBV12-4	TRBJ1-4	CASSSRTGEKLFF
TRBV7-2	-	CASSLGSTYEQYF
TRBV13	TRBJ2-5	CASSYRGGTQETQYF
TRBV4-2	TRBJ2-5	CASSLAAGTEETQYF
TRBV6-5	TRBJ1-1	CASSAGQGGTEAFF
TRBV9	TRBJ2-1	CASSVVPGLLSNEQFF
TRBV12-3/TRBV12-4	TRBJ1-2	CASSPRRGAYGYTF
TRBV6-2/TRBV6-3	TRBJ2-7	CASRLRTSYEQYF
TRBV4-3	TRBJ2-6	CASSQGLGSGANVLTF
TRBV5-1	TRBJ2-5	CASSLPLSETQYF
TRBV20-1	TRBJ2-5	CSARTETQYF
TRBV4-3	TRBJ2-5	CASSPYLGVRETQYF
TRBV7-3	TRBJ2-1	CASSFSGGAVYNEQFF
TRBV20-1	TRBJ2-1	CSAIRDNEQFF
TRBV25-1	TRBJ1-1	CASSQQGGVAEAFF
TRBV6-5	TRBJ2-7	CASSTLGHQYEQYF
TRBV7-9	TRBJ2-5	CASSLGLGQGTGETQYF
TRBV4-3	-	CASSQEDSAYEQYF
TRBV18	TRBJ2-7	CASSLPPGNEQYF
TRBV28	TRBJ2-7	CASRDTGQGSQYF
TRBV6-5	-	CASSYDPGLPHEQYF